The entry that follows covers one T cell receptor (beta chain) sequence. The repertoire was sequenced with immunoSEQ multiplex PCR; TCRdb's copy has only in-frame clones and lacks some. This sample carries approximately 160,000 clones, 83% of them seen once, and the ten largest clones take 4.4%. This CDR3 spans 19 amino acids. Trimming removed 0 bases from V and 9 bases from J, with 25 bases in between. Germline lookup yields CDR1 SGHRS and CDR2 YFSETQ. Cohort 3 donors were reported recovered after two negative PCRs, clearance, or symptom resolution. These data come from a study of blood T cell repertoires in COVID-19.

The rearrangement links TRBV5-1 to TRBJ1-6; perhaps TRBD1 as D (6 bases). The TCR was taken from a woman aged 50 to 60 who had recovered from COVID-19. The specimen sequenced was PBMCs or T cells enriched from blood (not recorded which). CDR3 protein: CASSLGAGDYTRRGSPLHF. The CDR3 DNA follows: TGCGCCAGCAGCTTGGGGGCAGGGGATTACACCCGACGTGGTTCACCCCTCCACTTT. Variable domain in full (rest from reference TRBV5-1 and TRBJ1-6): KAGVTQTPRYLIKTRGQQVTLSCSPISGHRSVSWYQQTPGQGLQFLFEYFSETQRNKGNFPGRFSGRQFSNSRSEMNVSTLELGDSALYLCASSLGAGDYTRRGSPLHFGNGTRLTVT.